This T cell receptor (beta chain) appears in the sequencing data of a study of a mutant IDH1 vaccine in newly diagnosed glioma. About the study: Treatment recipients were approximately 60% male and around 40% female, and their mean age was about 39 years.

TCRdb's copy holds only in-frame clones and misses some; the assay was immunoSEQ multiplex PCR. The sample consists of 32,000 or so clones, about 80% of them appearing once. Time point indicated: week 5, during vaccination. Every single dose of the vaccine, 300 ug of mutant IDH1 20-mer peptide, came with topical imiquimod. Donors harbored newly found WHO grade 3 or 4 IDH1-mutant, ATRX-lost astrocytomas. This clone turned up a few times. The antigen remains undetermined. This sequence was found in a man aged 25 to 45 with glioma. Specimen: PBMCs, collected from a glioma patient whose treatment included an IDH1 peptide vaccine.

The CDR3, as DNA: TGTGCCAGCAGCCCGGACACGAACACTGAAGCTTTCTTT. Protein sequence: CASSPDTNTEAFF. The chain carries TRBV7-7 and TRBJ1-1, with TRBD1 as a possible D gene (5 bases). The CDR3 contains 13 residues. With 5 bases removed from V and 1 base from J, the gap between germline ends came to 8 bases. Germline V gene lookup returns CDR1 SSHAT and CDR2 FNYEAQ (reference sequence).